What follows are 8 T cell receptor beta chains derived from one specimen sequenced in a study of T cell responses to AZD1222 COVID-19 vaccine. Assay used: immunoSEQ multiplex PCR; TCRdb lists only in-frame clones, some missing. The sample holds approximately 150,000 clones, roughly 93% seen once. The material sequenced was peripheral blood, taken on day 0 of AZD1222 vaccination. All receptors come from an adult in good health.

The chain is built from TRBV5-8 and TRBJ1-6, with TRBD1 matching 7 bases. The CDR3 runs to 16 residues. After removal of 4 bases from V and 7 bases from J, the junction contained 11 bases not matched to a gene. The V gene's germline CDR1 is SGHTS and CDR2 YDEGEE. CDR3 nucleotides: TGTGCCAGCAGCGACGAGCCGGGACAGACGAATTCACCCCTCCACTTT. This codes for CASSDEPGQTNSPLHF. Looking up the rest from reference TRBV5-8 and TRBJ1-6 gives the full variable domain: EAGVTQSPTHLIKTRGQQATLRCSPISGHTSVYWYQQALGLGLQFLLWYDEGEERNRGNFPPRFSGRQFPNYSSELNVNALELEDSALYLCASSDEPGQTNSPLHFGNGTRLTVT.

The rearrangement uses TRBV27 and TRBJ2-5; D perhaps matches TRBD2 (6 bases). The CDR3 is 15 amino acids. From germline, CDR1 is MNHEY and CDR2 SMNVEV (reference sequence). V was trimmed by 4 bases and J by 0 bases, leaving 12 bases between them. CDR3 nucleotide sequence: TGTGCCAGCAGTTCCCCCGGAGGGTACCAAGAGACCCAGTACTTC. Protein: CASSSPGGYQETQYF.

The chain carries TRBV28 and TRBJ1-2, with a weak D call TRBD1 (5 bases). CDR1 and CDR2 (germline): MDHEN, SYDVKM. This CDR3 has 14 residues. Trimming took 5 bases from V and 8 from J, leaving 18 bases between them. DNA of the CDR3: TGTGCCAGCAGTGAGTCGGGACTCCGTCGCGGCTACACCTTC. Amino acids: CASSESGLRRGYTF.

This clone has a single count. V usage is TRBV23-1 and J usage is TRBJ2-7, with 8 bases aligning to TRBD1. TRBV23-1 is identified as an open reading frame with a role that is uncertain. After removal of 4 bases from V and 5 bases from J, the junction contained 28 bases not matched to a gene. The CDR3 has 21 residues. The CDR3 region is CASSLKQGEEGEKGVRNEQYF. The CDR3 nucleotides are TGCGCCAGCAGTCTTAAACAGGGGGAGGAGGGGGAAAAGGGTGTGAGAAACGAGCAGTACTTC.

The chain is built from TRBV5-4 and TRBJ1-2, with a weak D call TRBD1 (6 bases). V lost 0 bases, J lost 11 bases, and 20 bases lay in between. Per the germline V gene, CDR1 is SGHNT and CDR2 is YYREEE (reference sequence). The CDR3 extends over 15 amino acids. CDR3 loop: CASSLESPGFRGYTF. The DNA of the CDR3 is TGTGCCAGCAGCTTGGAGTCGCCCGGGTTCAGGGGTTACACCTTC.

The CDR3 bases are TGTGCCAGTAGTATAGATGAACTTTCAGGGGATGGCTACACCTTC. This sequence encodes CASSIDELSGDGYTF. The rearrangement uses TRBV19 and TRBJ1-2; tentatively, D is TRBD1 (6 bases). Germline V CDR1 and CDR2: LNHDA, SQIVND (reference sequence). With 0 bases removed from V and 6 bases from J, the gap between germline ends came to 14 bases. The CDR3 sequence is 15 residues long.

The chain uses TRBV28 and TRBJ1-4, with 9 bases matching TRBD1. The CDR3 has 14 residues. V was pared by 9 bases and J by 5 bases, with 7 bases of the junction left unmatched. Germline lookup yields CDR1 MDHEN and CDR2 SYDVKM. CDR3 bases: TGTGCCAGTTACCGACAGGGGGTGAATGAAAAACTGTTTTTT. Protein: CASYRQGVNEKLFF. Drawing the rest from reference TRBV28 and TRBJ1-4, the complete variable domain is DVKVTQSSRYLVKRTGEKVFLECVQDMDHENMFWYRQDPGLGLRLIYFSYDVKMKEKGDIPEGYSVSREKKERFSLILESASTNQTSMYLCASYRQGVNEKLFFGSGTQLSVL.

V is TRBV7-6 and J is TRBJ2-3; D remains ambiguous. Trimming took 3 bases from V and 2 from J, leaving 12 bases between them. Germline CDR1 reads SGHVS; CDR2 reads FNYEAQ. CDR3 length: 15 amino acids. CDR3 residues: CASSFTTDNTDTQYF. For the CDR3, the DNA is TGTGCCAGCAGCTTTACAACTGACAACACAGATACGCAGTATTTT. Together with reference TRBV7-6 and TRBJ2-3, the CDR3 gives the full variable domain: GAGVSQSPRYKVTKRGQDVALRCDPISGHVSLYWYRQALGQGPEFLTYFNYEAQQDKSGLPNDRFSAERPEGSISTLTIQRTEQRDSAMYRCASSFTTDNTDTQYFGPGTRLTVL.